This passage covers 21 T cell receptor beta chains from one sample sequenced in a study of blood T cell repertoires in COVID-19. TCRdb keeps only in-frame clones here, not all; method: immunoSEQ multiplex PCR. In the table there are some 240,000 clones, about 89% of which are singletons. Sequenced input: peripheral blood. The receptor set was obtained from a man between 60 and 75 years old who had recovered from COVID-19.

This rearrangement joins TRBV7-9 to TRBJ1-1; D is ambiguous. The CDR3 covers 14 residues. The germline V and J ends were trimmed by 5 bases and 1 base, with 11 bases remaining between them. Germline values: CDR1 SEHNR, CDR2 FQNEAQ (reference sequence). In DNA, the CDR3 is TGTGCCAGCAGCAGCGACGGATCGAACACTGAAGCTTTCTTT. This encodes CASSSDGSNTEAFF.

The gene calls are TRBV18 and TRBJ2-7, with 11 bases identical to TRBD2. Germline lookup yields CDR1 KGHSH and CDR2 LQKENI. This CDR3 spans 15 amino acids. V gave up 5 bases and J gave up 5 bases; unmatched junction bases: 8. CDR3 sequence: CASSTRLAGLDEQYF. The CDR3 DNA follows: TGTGCCAGCTCAACTCGACTAGCGGGATTAGACGAGCAGTACTTC. Full variable domain (missing parts from reference TRBV18 and TRBJ2-7): NAGVMQNPRHLVRRRGQEARLRCSPMKGHSHVYWYRQLPEEGLKFMVYLQKENIIDESGMPKERFSAEFPKEGPSILRIQQVVRGDSAAYFCASSTRLAGLDEQYFGPGTRLTVT.

V is TRBV11-3 and J is TRBJ1-5, with 7 bases aligning to TRBD1. With V trimmed by 4 bases and J by 4 bases, 7 bases remained unmatched. This CDR3 has 15 amino acids. The germline gives CDR1 SGHNT, CDR2 YENEEA. The CDR3, as DNA: TGTGCCAGCAGCTCGGACAGGATGGGAAATCAGCCCCAGCATTTT. Amino acids: CASSSDRMGNQPQHF.

V gene TRBV28 combines with J gene TRBJ2-6, with TRBD2 identical over 9 bases. Germline assignment: CDR1 MDHEN and CDR2 SYDVKM. This CDR3 comprises 15 residues. V dropped 8 bases and J dropped 2; count of bases not matched to a gene: 4. Here the CDR3 DNA reads TGTGCCAGCTCCGCGGGGGGGACTGGGGCCAACGTCCTGACTTTC. Translating it yields CASSAGGTGANVLTF.

V is TRBV27 and J is TRBJ1-2, with TRBD1 matching 8 bases. The ends lost 6 bases at V and 2 bases at J; junction bases unmatched: 5. The germline gives CDR1 MNHEY, CDR2 SMNVEV (reference sequence). This CDR3 comprises 14 residues. The CDR3 DNA is TGTGCCAGCAGAGAACAGGGGGAGAACTATGGCTACACCTTC. Translation gives CASREQGENYGYTF.

The chain is built from TRBV20-1 and TRBJ1-1; possibly TRBD1 for D (5 bases). Germline V gives CDR1 DFQATT, CDR2 SNEGSKA (reference sequence). This CDR3 has 15 residues. V lost 3 bases and J lost 4, with 18 bases in between. The CDR3 loop reads CSASWGDVGGTEAFF. DNA for the CDR3: TGCAGTGCTAGTTGGGGGGATGTGGGCGGCACTGAAGCTTTCTTT.

The chain joins TRBV6-6 to TRBJ2-1; 7 bases are shared with TRBD2. Per the germline V gene, CDR1 is MNHNY and CDR2 is SVGAGI (reference sequence). V gave up 8 bases and J gave up 9 bases; unmatched junction bases: 13. This CDR3 is built from 14 residues. The CDR3 coding sequence is TGTGCCAGCGGGGGACGGGCGGGAGCACGTGAGCAGTTCTTC. It encodes CASGGRAGAREQFF.

The J gene is TRBJ1-1, the V gene TRBV6-6, with a tentative D call TRBD1 (6 bases). This CDR3 has 16 residues. Germline values: CDR1 MNHNY, CDR2 SVGAGI (reference sequence). V lost 0 bases and J lost 5, with 16 bases in between. In nucleotides, the CDR3 is TGTGCCAGCAGTTACTCGACTGGGGGCCTCGGAACTGAAGCTTTCTTT. This encodes CASSYSTGGLGTEAFF.

The chain uses TRBV19 and TRBJ1-5, with unresolved D. Germline V gene data show CDR1 as LNHDA and CDR2 as SQIVND (reference sequence). The V end lost 5 bases, the J end lost 4 bases, and 9 bases lay between the germline ends. The CDR3 length is 13 residues. CDR3 protein: CASSGDRNQPQHF. In DNA, the CDR3 is TGTGCCAGTAGTGGAGACCGAAATCAGCCCCAGCATTTT.

This chain connects TRBV2 to TRBJ1-2; D might be TRBD1 (6 bases). The CDR3 spans 16 residues. The V end was cut by 6 bases, the J end by 2 bases, with 19 bases between. Germline V gene sequence: CDR1 SNHLY, CDR2 FYNNEI. CDR3 loop: CASRWTVGGFNYGYTF. The CDR3 coding sequence is TGTGCCAGCAGATGGACAGTAGGAGGCTTCAACTATGGCTACACCTTC. The full variable domain, rest sourced from reference TRBV2 and TRBJ1-2, is EPEVTQTPSHQVTQMGQEVILRCVPISNHLYFYWYRQILGQKVEFLVSFYNNEISEKSEIFDDQFSVERPDGSNFTLKIRSTKLEDSAMYFCASRWTVGGFNYGYTFGSGTRLTVV.

The chain combines TRBV6-2 or TRBV6-3 with TRBJ2-2; a weak D match, TRBD1 (5 bases). This CDR3 contains 13 residues. Deletions cut 4 bases from V and 4 bases from J, with 7 bases between. Germline V lookup: CDR1 MNHEY, CDR2 SVGEGT. The CDR3 sequence: CASSSGFTGELFF. CDR3 nucleotides: TGTGCCAGCAGTTCAGGGTTCACCGGGGAGCTGTTTTTT.

The J gene is TRBJ2-1, the V gene TRBV28; 14 nucleotides line up with TRBD2. In germline, CDR1 is MDHEN, CDR2 SYDVKM. The V gene end was trimmed by 7 bases and the J gene end by 7 bases; junction bases not matched to a gene: 6. This CDR3 is 15 amino acids long. The CDR3 DNA is TGTGCCAGCACCGAGGGGACTAGCGGGAGAAATGAGCAGTTCTTC. Translating gives CASTEGTSGRNEQFF. The variable domain in full, with the rest retrieved from reference TRBV28 and TRBJ2-1, is DVKVTQSSRYLVKRTGEKVFLECVQDMDHENMFWYRQDPGLGLRLIYFSYDVKMKEKGDIPEGYSVSREKKERFSLILESASTNQTSMYLCASTEGTSGRNEQFFGPGTRLTVL.

The chain carries TRBV4-1 and TRBJ2-6, with D possibly matching TRBD1 (5 bases). Per the germline V gene, CDR1 is MGHRA and CDR2 is YSYEKL. This CDR3 is built from 16 residues. Trimming took 0 bases from V and 3 from J, leaving 9 bases between them. CDR3 in DNA: TGCGCCAGCAGCCAAGAAGGGGTGAATGGGGCCAACGTCCTGACTTTC. Residues: CASSQEGVNGANVLTF.

Comment on this clone: Other DNA sequences in this sample translate to the same CDR3. The V call is TRBV20-1, the J call TRBJ2-7; D is perhaps TRBD1 (5 bases). Trimming cost V 6 bases and J 3 bases, with 9 bases left between them. This CDR3 has 11 residues. CDR1 and CDR2 from the germline V gene are DFQATT and SNEGSKA (reference sequence). CDR3 residues: CSAPDSYEQYF. The DNA of the CDR3 is TGCAGTGCCCCTGACAGCTACGAGCAGTACTTC.

Turning to this clone: Different DNA sequences within this sample yield the same CDR3. The J gene is TRBJ2-7, the V gene TRBV28, with 11 bases identical to TRBD2. There are 14 residues in the CDR3. CDR1 and CDR2 from the germline V gene are MDHEN and SYDVKM. Trimming at V came to 6 bases and at J to 1 base, leaving 2 bases not matched to a gene. CDR3 protein: CASRGTSGSYEQYF. In DNA form, the CDR3 reads TGTGCCAGCAGGGGGACTAGCGGTTCCTACGAGCAGTACTTC.

This chain joins TRBV12-5 and TRBJ2-7, with D possibly TRBD2 on 5 matching bases. CDR1 and CDR2 (germline): LGHNT, FRNRAP. The ends were cut back, 5 bases at V and 2 bases at J, with 10 bases in the middle. This CDR3 comprises 13 residues. This CDR3 is CASGQSGAYEQYF. DNA of the CDR3: TGTGCTAGTGGTCAATCCGGGGCCTACGAGCAGTACTTC.

The gene calls are TRBV27 and TRBJ2-7, with 10 bases that match TRBD2. CDR1 and CDR2 (germline): MNHEY, SMNVEV (reference sequence). This CDR3 region has 21 residues. The trim removed 2 bases at V and 0 bases at J, leaving 19 bases unmatched. The CDR3 coding sequence is TGTGCCAGCAGTTTAAATCCCACGGTATGGACTAGCGGACAGGGCTCCTACGAGCAGTACTTC. This gives the protein CASSLNPTVWTSGQGSYEQYF.

The chain couples TRBV18 to TRBJ1-2; TRBD1 aligns across 8 bases. CDR3 size: 15 residues. The J segment lost 4 bases and the V segment lost 3 bases, leaving 7 bases of the junction unmatched. Per the germline V gene, CDR1 is KGHSH and CDR2 is LQKENI. CDR3 sequence (DNA): TGTGCCAGCTCACCGGTCCGGGACAGGACCTATGGCTACACCTTC. Encoded protein: CASSPVRDRTYGYTF.

The chain links TRBV27 to TRBJ1-6, with D tentatively TRBD1 (6 bases). Germline CDR1 is MNHEY and CDR2 is SMNVEV (reference sequence). The CDR3 has 15 residues. V shed 2 bases and J shed 14 bases, with 19 bases lying between them. DNA of the CDR3: TGTGCCAGCAGTTTACTAACTACAGGGCTCGTAGCCCTCCACTTT. Protein product: CASSLLTTGLVALHF.

The chain employs TRBV20-1 and TRBJ1-5; D possibly corresponds to TRBD1 (5 bases). This CDR3 has 14 amino acids. Per the germline V gene, CDR1 is DFQATT and CDR2 is SNEGSKA (reference sequence). Trimming pared 3 bases from V and 0 bases from J, leaving 9 bases between. The CDR3 is CSASLGGSNQPQHF. The CDR3 nucleotides read TGCAGTGCTAGTCTGGGGGGTAGCAATCAGCCCCAGCATTTT.

This clone was picked up one time. The rearrangement uses TRBV4-1 and TRBJ1-2; a weak D match, TRBD1 (5 bases). Germline V gene data show CDR1 as MGHRA and CDR2 as YSYEKL. This CDR3 region has 16 residues. Trimming took off 4 bases at V and 3 bases at J, with 18 bases between the two ends. CDR3 nucleotide sequence: TGCGCCAGCAGCCGGAGCCCGTGGGGGGAGGACTATGGCTACACCTTC. The encoded protein is CASSRSPWGEDYGYTF.